This note documents a single T cell receptor beta chain sequence. Its specificity is unknown. The authors ran the assay at deep level. Sequencing was performed with immunoSEQ multiplex PCR; in TCRdb, only in-frame clones are kept and a portion is missing. The sample includes some 1.1 million clones, 60% to 80% of them seen just once. This sample stems from a study of shared clonotypes between healthy human individuals. Study overall: Aged 18 to 49, the donors were a couple of women and a few men. Study-wide points: As a rule, naive subsets had a larger estimated richness than memory subsets.

This sequence was found in a man aged 18 to 35 in good health. Some clones in this sample may be carry-over from other donors' samples. Source material: memory CD4+ T cells from PBMCs. Specified subset: CD45RA-negative fraction.

The CDR3 DNA sequence: TGTGCCAGCTCGGGACAGGGTGAGACCGGGGAGCTGTTTTTT. This gives the protein CASSGQGETGELFF. The chain carries TRBV11-3 and TRBJ2-2; TRBD1 matches at 9 bases. Germline V gene sequence: CDR1 SGHNT, CDR2 YENEEA. The J segment lost 5 bases and the V segment lost 8 bases, leaving 6 bases of the junction unmatched. This CDR3 is 14 amino acids long.